A selection of T cell receptor beta chains follows, all from one sample in a study of CD8 T cells in Susac syndrome. TCRdb itself ran the immunoSEQ multiplex PCR reads through MiXCR, one entry per CDR3 protein. The top ten clones hold around 0.12% of a sample with over 95,000 distinct CDR3 sequences, 85% to 95% of them seen once. Material for sequencing was CD8+ T cells from PBMCs. All receptors come from a human donor in good health. CDR3s include the opening cysteine and the closing phenylalanine or tryptophan. Expanded clones are given a class, and other clones once, few, many or no size at all.

J	size	V	CDR3
TRBJ1-2	.	TRBV7-8	CASSLKSRAGTRDGYTF
TRBJ2-5	.	TRBV11-1	CASRSIPGQGRGETQYF
TRBJ2-7	.	TRBV25-1	CASSEVGTAKQYF
TRBJ2-4	.	TRBV20-1	CSAQYSPGAKNIQYF
TRBJ1-1	.	TRBV12-3/TRBV12-4	CASTAPRGNTEAFF
TRBJ1-4	.	TRBV20-1	CSARDWGQLNEKLFF
TRBJ1-2	.	TRBV5-6	CASSLRGGSGYTF
TRBJ2-3	.	TRBV18	CASSPPGVTDTQYF
TRBJ2-1	once	TRBV4-1	CASSQEYPAGGSNEQFF
TRBJ2-5	.	TRBV10-3	CAISESTRPQKVETQYF
TRBJ2-1	.	TRBV23-1	CASRAGGLDEQFF
TRBJ2-3	once	TRBV20-1	CSAGGLAGTSTDTQYF
TRBJ1-2	.	TRBV5-8	CASSLPRGGGGGYTF
TRBJ2-1	.	TRBV29-1	CSAPRWRGGNEQFF
TRBJ2-5	.	TRBV6-6	CASSYSSAGGEETQYF
TRBJ1-1	.	TRBV14	CASSRNSVPEAFF
TRBJ1-1	.	TRBV18	CASSPLIETEAFF
TRBJ2-5	.	TRBV30	CAFTLGGSDPQETQYF
TRBJ1-2	.	TRBV6-4	CASSDSSGSGYTF
TRBJ2-1	.	TRBV7-9	CASSSLAGGNNEQFF
TRBJ2-2	.	TRBV19	CASSNEGNTGELFF
TRBJ1-2	.	TRBV20-1	CSARDPQALGYGYTF
TRBJ1-4	.	TRBV3-1	CASSQEGGRDPWMFF
TRBJ1-6	.	TRBV14	CASSQDRSGSPLHF
TRBJ2-3	.	TRBV5-1	CASSQEGDTQYF
TRBJ2-2	.	TRBV6-2/TRBV6-3	CASSELGANTGELFF
TRBJ2-7	.	TRBV20-1	CSARDKAGVSYGQYF
TRBJ2-1	.	TRBV29-1	CSAMGSTYNEQFF
TRBJ1-2	once	TRBV5-6	CASSETGGSSGYTF